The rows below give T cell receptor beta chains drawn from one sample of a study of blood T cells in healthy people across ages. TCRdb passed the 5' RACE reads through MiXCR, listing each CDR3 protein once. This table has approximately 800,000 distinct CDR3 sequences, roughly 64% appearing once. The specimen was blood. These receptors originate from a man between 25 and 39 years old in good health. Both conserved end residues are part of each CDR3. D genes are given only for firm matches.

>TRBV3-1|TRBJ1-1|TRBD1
CASSQEDRVTEAFF
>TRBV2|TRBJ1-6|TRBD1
CASSVEDRGNSPLHF
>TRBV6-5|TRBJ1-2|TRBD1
CASRPGQGAGYGYTF
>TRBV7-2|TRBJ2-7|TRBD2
CASSSPAGLAGGYEQYF
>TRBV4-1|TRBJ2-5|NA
CASSQGSRSAETQYF
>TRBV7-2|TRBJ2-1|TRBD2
CASSGGLGNYKEQFF
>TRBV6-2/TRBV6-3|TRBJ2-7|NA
CASSYQSGSYEQYF
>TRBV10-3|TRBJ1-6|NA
CAISDWERSPLHF
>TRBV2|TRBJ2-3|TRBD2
CASNSGRGGADTQYF
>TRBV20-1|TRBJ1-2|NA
CSAPGTYGYTF
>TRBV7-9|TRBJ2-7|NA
CASSTGTRNEQYF
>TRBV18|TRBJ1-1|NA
CASSQGNTGLGTEAFF
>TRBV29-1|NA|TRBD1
CSVDQGETYEQYF
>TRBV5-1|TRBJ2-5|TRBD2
CASSLGTSGPQETQYF
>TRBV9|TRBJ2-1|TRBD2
CASSVGAGVNEQFF
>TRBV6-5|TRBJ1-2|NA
CASSSRGARYGYTF
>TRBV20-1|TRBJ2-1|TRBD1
CSARRDRGQYNEQFF
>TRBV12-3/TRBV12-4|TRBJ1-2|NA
CASSLGPGGASRGYTF
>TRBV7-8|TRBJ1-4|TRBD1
CASSQAVGQDMQLFF
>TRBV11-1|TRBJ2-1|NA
CASSPQLSVRNEQFF
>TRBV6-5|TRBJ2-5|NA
CASSMDSKETQYF
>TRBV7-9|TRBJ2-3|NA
CASSLPGRTDTQYF
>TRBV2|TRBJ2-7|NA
CASSDGRASYEQYF
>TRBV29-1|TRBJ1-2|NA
CSVARSLTDNGYTF
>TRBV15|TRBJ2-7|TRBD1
CATSRGRGSEQYF
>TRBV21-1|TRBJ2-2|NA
CGSSPGLAGRGGGELFF
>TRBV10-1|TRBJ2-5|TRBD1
CASSDYRTGFRETQYF
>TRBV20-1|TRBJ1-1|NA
CSLDPNTNTEAFF
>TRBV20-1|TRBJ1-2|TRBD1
CSANPTGAVSNGYTF
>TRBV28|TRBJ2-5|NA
CASSSSDRETQYF
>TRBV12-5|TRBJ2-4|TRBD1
CASGLGTDLAKNIQYF
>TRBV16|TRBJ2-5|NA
CASSQLGLQGETQYF
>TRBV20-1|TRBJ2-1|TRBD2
CSARDDGGAGEQFF
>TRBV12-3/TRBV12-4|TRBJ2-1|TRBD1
CASSPQGVYNEQFF
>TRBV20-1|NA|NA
CSAQGRDRWYEQYF
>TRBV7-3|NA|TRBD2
CASGTGTSGHEQYF
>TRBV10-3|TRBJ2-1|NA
CAISESTRDLRAGQFF
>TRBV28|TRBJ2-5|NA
CASSPWGDQETQYF
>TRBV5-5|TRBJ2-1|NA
CAGSGGGAYNEQFF
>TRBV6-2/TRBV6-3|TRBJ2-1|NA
CASSYSRYNEQFF
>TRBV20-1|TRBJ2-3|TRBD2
CSASLELATDTQYF
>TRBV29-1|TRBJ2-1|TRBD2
CSVEAGGDEQFF
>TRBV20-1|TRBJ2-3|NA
CSASPTWGLAVPDTQYF
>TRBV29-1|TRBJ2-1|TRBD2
CSVVVLAGREQFF
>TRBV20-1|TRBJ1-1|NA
CSARVGGMGTEAFF
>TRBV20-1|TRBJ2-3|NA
CSAPRGTGDTQYF
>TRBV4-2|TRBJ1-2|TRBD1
CASSRTGTGSEGYTF
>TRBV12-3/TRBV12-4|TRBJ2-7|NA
CASSIQGLPYEQYF